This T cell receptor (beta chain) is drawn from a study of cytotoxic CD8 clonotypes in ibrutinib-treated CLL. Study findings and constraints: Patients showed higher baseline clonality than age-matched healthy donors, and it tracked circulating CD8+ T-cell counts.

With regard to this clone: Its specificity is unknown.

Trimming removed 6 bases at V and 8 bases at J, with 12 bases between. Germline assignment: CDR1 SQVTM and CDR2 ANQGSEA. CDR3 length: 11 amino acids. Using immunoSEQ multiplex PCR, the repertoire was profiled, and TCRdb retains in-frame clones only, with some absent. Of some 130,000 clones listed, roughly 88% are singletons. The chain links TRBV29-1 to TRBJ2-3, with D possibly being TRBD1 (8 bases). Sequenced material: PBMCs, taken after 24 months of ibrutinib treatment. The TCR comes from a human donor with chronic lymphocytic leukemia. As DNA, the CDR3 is TGCAGCGTAACAGGGGGGGTTACGCAGTATTTT. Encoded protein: CSVTGGVTQYF.